In its sample, the clone carrying this TCR beta chain was seen many times. Its antigen remains unidentified. This record comes from a study of response to subunit inactivated influenza vaccine. Overall study results and limits: Only a handful of new T cells, the authors suggested, are recruited with each seasonal influenza vaccination.

Each CDR3 protein is one row after TCRdb ran MiXCR on the RT-PCR reads. The data contain roughly 570,000 distinct CDR3 sequences, under 15% of them singletons. CDR3 length equals 16 residues. The ends lost 0 bases at V and 5 bases at J; junction bases unmatched: 7. Germline assignment: CDR1 DFQATT and CDR2 SNEGSKA (reference sequence). J is TRBJ2-3 and V is TRBV20-1, with 11 bases that match TRBD2. This receptor was taken from a man in his fifties who received an inactivated influenza vaccine. Sequencing used PBMCs from blood, obtained more than 35 days after vaccination. The CDR3 DNA reads as TGCAGTGCTAGAGAGGCTAGCGGGAGGACTGGAGATACGCAGTATTTT. Its translation is CSAREASGRTGDTQYF.